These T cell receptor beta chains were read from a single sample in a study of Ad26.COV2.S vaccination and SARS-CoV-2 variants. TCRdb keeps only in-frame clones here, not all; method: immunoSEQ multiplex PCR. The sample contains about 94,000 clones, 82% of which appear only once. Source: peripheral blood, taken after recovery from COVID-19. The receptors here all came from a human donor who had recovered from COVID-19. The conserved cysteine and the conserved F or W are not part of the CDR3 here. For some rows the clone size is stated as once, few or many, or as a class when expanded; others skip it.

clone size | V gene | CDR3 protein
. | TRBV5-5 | ASSWTGLNTEAF
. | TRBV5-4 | ASSLAGDRAHEQY
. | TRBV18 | ASSPLRDSKGI
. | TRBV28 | ASSWDRWGYT
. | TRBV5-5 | ASSLSGGLNYEQY
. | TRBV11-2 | ASSLEAGTAGADNEQF
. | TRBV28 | ASSFRTGDREQY
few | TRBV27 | ASSFITGSPKDKTQY
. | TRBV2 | ASSVNGLSYNEQF
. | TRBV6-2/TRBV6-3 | ASSYDGSTEAF
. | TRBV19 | ASSIEAGNNEQF
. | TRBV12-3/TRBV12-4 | ASSFGGSYEQY
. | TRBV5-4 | ASSLVGGLNNEQY
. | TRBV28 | ASSSNPNTGELF
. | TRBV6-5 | ASSTNRAQAGEQY
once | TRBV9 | ASSVRADTQY
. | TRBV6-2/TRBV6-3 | ASSIPDRISYEQY
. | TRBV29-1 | SVVAGRRGVGEQF
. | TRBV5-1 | ASSLEPTYVYGYT
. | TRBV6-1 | ASSENWASGTSTDTQY
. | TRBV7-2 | ASSLLGLPYNEQF
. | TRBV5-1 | ASSHRTSGSSYNEQF
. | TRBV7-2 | ASSAPYNEQF
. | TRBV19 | ASSIFGSGANVLT
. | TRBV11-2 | ASSFGLARQDNEQF
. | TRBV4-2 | ASSQGTSGRFYNEQF
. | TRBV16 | ASTLWGTVNYGYT
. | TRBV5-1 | ASSFRGGETQY
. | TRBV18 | ASSPQQDYEQY
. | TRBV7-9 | ASSAGTANQPQH
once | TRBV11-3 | ASSPTGELF
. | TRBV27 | ASSLGASYEQY
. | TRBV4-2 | ASSHVGGDTGELF
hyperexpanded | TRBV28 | ASMGPGYEQY
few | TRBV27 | ASSLVGAGAGELF
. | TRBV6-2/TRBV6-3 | ASSSTVPDTQY
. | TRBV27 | ATIPTQSVTGELF
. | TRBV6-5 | ASSHDLGRTEAF
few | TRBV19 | ASSRDRDLSEAF
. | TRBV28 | ASSSSTGSQETQY
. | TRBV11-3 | ASSHDLAASYEQY